Presented here are 28 T cell receptor beta chains from one specimen sequenced in a study of CD8 T cells in Susac syndrome. RNA, at roughly 0.45 to 1 ug, was reverse transcribed with random hexamers. TCRdb re-derived calls from the immunoSEQ multiplex PCR reads in MiXCR, one entry per CDR3 protein. This sample has about 190,000 distinct CDR3 sequences, with 85% to 95% found just once. The source material was CD4+ T cells from PBMCs. Source of these receptors: a human donor in good health.

The chain recombines TRBV19 with TRBJ2-1, with D unclear. The CDR3 runs 15 residues. Germline V gene data show CDR1 as LNHDA and CDR2 as SQIVND (reference sequence). Deletions cut 7 bases from V and 3 bases from J, with 16 bases between. In DNA, the CDR3 is TGTGCCAGTAATGATCCTCCTACAAACTACAATGAGCAGTTCTTC. Protein sequence: CASNDPPTNYNEQFF.

The chain carries TRBV30 and TRBJ2-1; 11 positions agree with TRBD2. CDR1 and CDR2 (germline): GTSNPN, SVGIG (reference sequence). Trimming removed 2 bases from V and 7 bases from J; junction bases left unmatched: 7. CDR3 length equals 15 residues. The CDR3 loop reads CAWSMGLAEKNEQFF. For the CDR3, the DNA is TGTGCCTGGAGTATGGGACTAGCGGAAAAGAATGAGCAGTTCTTC.

This chain uses TRBV20-1 with TRBJ1-2, with TRBD1 matching 7 bases. Germline V gene lookup returns CDR1 DFQATT and CDR2 SNEGSKA (reference sequence). The CDR3 sequence is 13 residues long. Unmatched junction bases numbered 8, after V lost 6 bases and J lost 4 bases. The CDR3 DNA reads as TGCAGTGCCATACTCGACAGGGCCTATGGCTACACCTTC. It codes for CSAILDRAYGYTF.

The chain couples TRBV7-6 to TRBJ1-3; 12 nucleotides line up with TRBD1. This CDR3 has 15 residues. The germline gives CDR1 SGHVS, CDR2 FNYEAQ. Trimming cost V 2 bases and J 8 bases; bases outside gene matches: 4. This CDR3 reads CASSLSRDRGHTIYF. Here the CDR3 DNA reads TGTGCCAGCAGCTTATCCCGGGACAGGGGGCACACCATATATTTT.

The chain recombines TRBV9 with TRBJ1-6; maybe TRBD1 (6 bases). In germline, CDR1 is SGDLS, CDR2 YYNGEE. V lost 2 bases and J lost 5, with 14 bases in between. The CDR3 consists of 16 residues. The CDR3 reads CASSVTGREDNSPLHF. The CDR3 DNA is TGTGCCAGCAGCGTTACAGGGAGAGAGGATAATTCACCCCTCCACTTT.

This chain connects TRBV30 to TRBJ2-1; 11 nucleotides agree with TRBD2. This CDR3 has 13 amino acids. Germline lookup yields CDR1 GTSNPN and CDR2 SVGIG (reference sequence). J lost 6 bases, V lost 6 bases, and 4 bases had no gene match. The CDR3 reads CACKLAGGNEQFF. In DNA form, the CDR3 reads TGTGCCTGTAAGCTAGCGGGGGGCAATGAGCAGTTCTTC.

J is TRBJ2-2 and V is TRBV29-1; D assignment may be TRBD1 or TRBD2 (5 bases each). Germline values: CDR1 SQVTM, CDR2 ANQGSEA. V lost 5 bases and J 0 bases, leaving 10 bases between the germline ends. This CDR3 spans 14 amino acids. In DNA, the CDR3 is TGCAGCGTTACCGGGACCACGAACACCGGGGAGCTGTTTTTT. It translates to CSVTGTTNTGELFF.

V gene TRBV20-1 combines with J gene TRBJ2-7, with 8 bases fitting TRBD2. Germline CDR1 reads DFQATT; CDR2 reads SNEGSKA (reference sequence). V lost 3 bases and J lost 4; bases outside the gene matches: 5. This CDR3 region has 13 residues. For the CDR3, the DNA is TGCAGTGCTAGGAGACTAGCGAGTTACGAGCAGTACGTC. Amino acid sequence: CSARRLASYEQYV.

This sequence joins TRBV28 and TRBJ1-4; D not certain. CDR1 MDHEN and CDR2 SYDVKM come from the germline V gene. The CDR3 is 10 amino acids. Trimming pared 9 bases from V and 8 bases from J, leaving 7 bases between. The CDR3 DNA reads TGTGCCAGTCAACGGGAAAAACTGTTTTTT. Its protein is CASQREKLFF.

This clonotype has just one count. This sequence joins TRBV7-2 and TRBJ1-2; 7 bases map to TRBD1. Trimming cost V 2 bases and J 8 bases; bases outside gene matches: 2. Germline assignment: CDR1 SGHTA and CDR2 FQGNSA. This CDR3 spans 12 amino acids. The CDR3 sequence: CASSLRQGGYTF. The DNA for the CDR3 is TGTGCCAGCAGCTTACGACAGGGCGGCTACACCTTC.

V and J are TRBV28 and TRBJ2-1, with 10 bases aligning to TRBD2. This CDR3 contains 14 residues. Germline V gene sequence: CDR1 MDHEN, CDR2 SYDVKM. The trim removed 7 bases at V and 4 bases at J, leaving 4 bases unmatched. CDR3 region: CASIWTSGYNEQFF. Here the CDR3 DNA reads TGTGCCAGCATCTGGACTAGCGGTTACAATGAGCAGTTCTTC.

The J gene is TRBJ2-3, the V gene TRBV4-1; no clear D. The CDR3 contains 15 residues. CDR1 is MGHRA and CDR2 is YSYEKL in the germline V gene. Trimming took off 0 bases at V and 6 bases at J, with 13 bases between the two ends. The CDR3 region is CASSQEGSLADTQYF. CDR3 DNA: TGCGCCAGCAGCCAAGAAGGTAGCTTAGCCGATACGCAGTATTTT.

This chain links TRBV28 with TRBJ2-5, with TRBD2 matching over 11 bases. The CDR3 extends over 16 amino acids. Germline-derived CDR1 and CDR2 are MDHEN and SYDVKM. Unmatched junction bases numbered 10, after V lost 6 bases and J lost 4 bases. CDR3 sequence (DNA): TGTGCCAGCAGGCGTGAACTAGCGGGAGTGGGAGAGACCCAGTACTTC. This gives the protein CASRRELAGVGETQYF.

The V and J genes are TRBV3-1 and TRBJ2-1; possibly TRBD1 or TRBD2 for D (5 bases each). Looked up from germline, CDR1 is LGHDT and CDR2 is YNNKEL (reference sequence). This CDR3 has 16 amino acids. V was cut by 2 bases and J by 10 bases, with 21 bases left in between. CDR3: CASSQHSGTPNREQFF. As DNA, the CDR3 is TGTGCCAGCAGCCAACATTCCGGGACCCCAAATCGGGAGCAGTTCTTC.

The chain links TRBV2 to TRBJ2-1, with TRBD2 matching over 8 bases. This CDR3 has 16 amino acids. CDR1 SNHLY and CDR2 FYNNEI come from the germline V gene. With 2 bases clipped from V and 9 bases from J, the junction kept 12 bases outside the gene matches. This chain's CDR3 is CASSESPGRAVGEQFF. In DNA, the CDR3 is TGTGCCAGCAGTGAAAGTCCCGGGAGGGCCGTGGGTGAGCAGTTCTTC.

J is TRBJ2-4 and V is TRBV15; 8 bases agree with TRBD1. The J segment lost 8 bases and the V segment lost 4 bases, leaving 10 bases of the junction unmatched. Per germline, CDR1 LNHNV and CDR2 YYDKDF (reference sequence). The CDR3 is 15 residues long. In nucleotides, the CDR3 is TGTGCCACCAGCAACAGGGGGGACCCCCCAGACATTCAGTACTTC. The encoded protein is CATSNRGDPPDIQYF. Full variable domain (missing parts from reference TRBV15 and TRBJ2-4): DAMVIQNPRYQVTQFGKPVTLSCSQTLNHNVMYWYQQKSSQAPKLLFHYYDKDFNNEADTPDNFQSRRPNTSFCFLDIRSPGLGDTAMYLCATSNRGDPPDIQYFGAGTRLSVL.

The chain has TRBV15 and TRBJ2-1; unclear D gene. Germline-derived CDR1 and CDR2 are LNHNV and YYDKDF (reference sequence). The CDR3 covers 13 residues. V dropped 6 bases and J dropped 3 bases, with 9 bases sitting between them. This CDR3 reads CATRGRIYNEQFF. The CDR3 DNA sequence: TGTGCCACCAGAGGAAGGATCTACAATGAGCAGTTCTTC.

The rearrangement links TRBV3-1 to TRBJ2-3; a possible D gene is TRBD2 (6 bases). Per germline, CDR1 LGHDT and CDR2 YNNKEL (reference sequence). This CDR3 is built from 17 residues. Trimming pared 2 bases from V and 6 bases from J, leaving 21 bases between. In DNA, the CDR3 is TGTGCCAGCAGCCAACCACCTGGAGTGGAGGGTTCCGATACGCAGTATTTT. It is translated as CASSQPPGVEGSDTQYF.

This clonotype showed up just once. The V and J genes are TRBV3-1 and TRBJ2-2; no clear D gene. The CDR3 length is 15 residues. The germline CDR1 and CDR2 sequences are LGHDT and YNNKEL (reference sequence). The V and J ends lost 3 bases and 3 bases respectively, with 11 bases between them. This CDR3 is CASSQLSSDTGELFF. The CDR3 region has the DNA TGTGCCAGCAGCCAGCTATCGTCGGACACCGGGGAGCTGTTTTTT.

The chain joins TRBV20-1 to TRBJ2-1, with a possible D match to TRBD2 (5 bases). Germline assignment: CDR1 DFQATT and CDR2 SNEGSKA (reference sequence). The ends were cut back, 6 bases at V and 9 bases at J, with 15 bases in the middle. CDR3 size: 12 residues. CDR3 sequence reads: CSAPADEGEQFF. The CDR3 DNA is TGCAGTGCCCCTGCCGATGAGGGTGAGCAGTTCTTC.

The V call is TRBV24-1, the J call TRBJ2-1; 11 bases fit TRBD2. Germline assignment: CDR1 KGHDR and CDR2 SFDVKD. After removal of 5 bases from V and 6 bases from J, the junction contained 2 bases not matched to a gene. The CDR3 runs to 14 residues. The CDR3 here is CATSGGLAGNEQFF. The CDR3 DNA sequence: TGTGCCACCAGTGGTGGACTAGCGGGCAATGAGCAGTTCTTC.

The genes are TRBV5-1 and TRBJ1-2; D remains ambiguous. The V and J ends lost 4 bases and 4 bases respectively, with 14 bases between them. The germline CDR1 and CDR2 sequences are SGHRS and YFSETQ. This CDR3 has 14 residues. CDR3 region: CASSPAAGSYGYTF. The CDR3, as DNA: TGCGCCAGCAGCCCAGCGGCGGGGTCCTATGGCTACACCTTC.

This clonotype was counted a single time. The J gene is TRBJ1-5, the V gene TRBV3-1, with D possibly matching TRBD1 (5 bases). Trimming stripped 1 base from V and 5 bases from J, with 9 bases between. The germline V gene encodes CDR1 LGHDT and CDR2 YNNKEL (reference sequence). The CDR3 is 14 residues long. The CDR3 loop reads CASSQGGSHQPQHF. The CDR3 nucleotides are TGTGCCAGCAGCCAAGGGGGGTCCCATCAGCCCCAGCATTTT.

This chain joins TRBV6-5 and TRBJ2-1; a possible D gene is TRBD2 (6 bases). The germline V gene encodes CDR1 MNHEY and CDR2 SVGAGI. V was pared by 6 bases and J by 6 bases, with 18 bases between. The CDR3 runs to 15 residues. The CDR3 is CASSRGLPQPNEQFF. CDR3 in DNA: TGTGCCAGCAGCCGAGGACTACCCCAGCCCAATGAGCAGTTCTTC.

This chain uses TRBV24-1 with TRBJ1-5; a weak D match, TRBD1 (6 bases). Deletions cut 3 bases from V and 4 bases from J, with 12 bases between. This CDR3 is 15 amino acids long. Germline-derived CDR1 and CDR2 are KGHDR and SFDVKD. This CDR3 reads CATSDPGVGNQPQHF. As DNA, the CDR3 is TGTGCCACCAGTGATCCAGGGGTGGGAAATCAGCCCCAGCATTTT.

The chain is built from TRBV4-2 and TRBJ2-1; D uncertain. The CDR3 is made up of 15 amino acids. The germline gives CDR1 LGHNA, CDR2 YNFKEQ. V was trimmed by 0 bases and J by 6 bases, leaving 12 bases between them. The CDR3 DNA reads TGTGCCAGCAGCCAAGATCTCCCAGCTGTCAATGAGCAGTTCTTC. This codes for CASSQDLPAVNEQFF.

This rearrangement joins TRBV12-3 or TRBV12-4 to TRBJ2-7, with D unclear. The V end lost 10 bases, the J end lost 6 bases, and 13 bases lay between the germline ends. This CDR3 spans 11 amino acids. The CDR3 bases are TGTGCCACCTCTGGGGTGGCCGAGCAGTACTTC. It specifies CATSGVAEQYF.

The rearrangement uses TRBV29-1 and TRBJ2-5; 9 bases match TRBD2. Germline V gives CDR1 SQVTM, CDR2 ANQGSEA. The CDR3 runs 13 residues. The V segment lost 4 bases and the J segment 4 bases; nucleotides outside the gene matches: 4. Here the CDR3 reads CSVGQREVETQYF. CDR3 in DNA: TGCAGCGTTGGCCAGCGGGAGGTAGAGACCCAGTACTTC.